This is a list of T cell receptor beta chains from one sample in a study of T cells after yellow fever vaccination. One entry per CDR3 protein results from TCRdb running MiXCR on the 5' RACE reads. Here the sample spans more than 15,000 distinct CDR3 sequences, 4% being singletons. The material sequenced was PBMCs, either bulk or a sorted T-cell subset (CD4+, CD8+, memory, or dextramer-sorted; not recorded which), taken 15 days after the yellow fever booster vaccination. These receptors originate from a man younger than 40 who received the YFV17D yellow fever vaccine. CDR3s include the opening cysteine and the closing phenylalanine or tryptophan. The D gene is left open where the match is weak. Where a row states a size, it is once, few, many or the class of an expanded clone; other rows omit it.

CDR3aa	CDR3nt	d_gene	j_gene	v_gene	abundance
CSVEFATSGEGNEQFF	TGCAGCGTTGAATTTGCGACTAGCGGGGAGGGGAATGAGCAGTTCTTC	TRBD2	TRBJ2-1	TRBV29-1	medium-sized
CASSRTGDTEAFF	TGTGCCAGCAGCCGCACAGGGGATACTGAAGCTTTCTTT	TRBD1	TRBJ1-1	TRBV7-9	medium-sized
CASSYFSGRATYEQYF	TGCGCCAGCAGCTACTTCAGTGGCAGGGCGACCTACGAGCAGTACTTC	NA	TRBJ2-7	TRBV5-1	many
CASSPGPPCYEQYF	TGTGCCAGCAGCCCCGGGCCCCCCTGCTACGAGCAGTACTTC	NA	TRBJ2-7	TRBV4-2	NA
CASSLAPGREGPDEQYF	TGTGCCAGCAGCTTAGCGCCGGGGCGGGAGGGCCCTGACGAGCAGTACTTC	TRBD2	TRBJ2-7	TRBV7-6	many
CASSGDGYEQFF	TGCGCCAGCTCGGGGGACGGGTATGAGCAGTTCTTC	NA	TRBJ2-1	TRBV5-1	many
CSVVSSGYEQYF	TGCAGCGTTGTATCTAGCGGCTACGAGCAGTACTTC	TRBD2	TRBJ2-7	TRBV29-1	medium-sized
CASSGQGVNTGELFF	TGTGCCAGTAGTGGACAGGGGGTTAACACCGGGGAGCTGTTTTTT	TRBD1	TRBJ2-2	TRBV19	many
CASSWTATETQYF	TGTGCCAGCAGTTGGACAGCGACGGAGACCCAGTACTTC	NA	TRBJ2-5	TRBV12-3/TRBV12-4	many
CASSYSLPGVFVRTEAFF	TGTGCCAGCAGTTACTCCTTGCCAGGGGTCTTCGTTCGCACTGAAGCTTTCTTT	NA	TRBJ1-1	TRBV6-5	many
CASGPGANVLTF	TGTGCTAGTGGTCCCGGGGCCAACGTCCTGACTTTC	NA	TRBJ2-6	TRBV12-5	many
CASSVRLGSDNEQFF	TGTGCCAGCAGCGTAAGGTTGGGATCGGACAATGAGCAGTTCTTC	NA	TRBJ2-1	TRBV9	many
CASSSRRGSYNEQFF	TGTGCCAGCAGCTCCCGTAGGGGCTCCTACAATGAGCAGTTCTTC	NA	TRBJ2-1	TRBV11-3	many
CASSQVTGNTEAFF	TGTGCCAGCAGCCAAGTCACCGGGAACACTGAAGCTTTCTTT	NA	TRBJ1-1	TRBV3-1	many
CASTDHTDTQYF	TGCGCCAGCACCGACCACACAGATACGCAGTATTTT	NA	TRBJ2-3	TRBV4-3	many